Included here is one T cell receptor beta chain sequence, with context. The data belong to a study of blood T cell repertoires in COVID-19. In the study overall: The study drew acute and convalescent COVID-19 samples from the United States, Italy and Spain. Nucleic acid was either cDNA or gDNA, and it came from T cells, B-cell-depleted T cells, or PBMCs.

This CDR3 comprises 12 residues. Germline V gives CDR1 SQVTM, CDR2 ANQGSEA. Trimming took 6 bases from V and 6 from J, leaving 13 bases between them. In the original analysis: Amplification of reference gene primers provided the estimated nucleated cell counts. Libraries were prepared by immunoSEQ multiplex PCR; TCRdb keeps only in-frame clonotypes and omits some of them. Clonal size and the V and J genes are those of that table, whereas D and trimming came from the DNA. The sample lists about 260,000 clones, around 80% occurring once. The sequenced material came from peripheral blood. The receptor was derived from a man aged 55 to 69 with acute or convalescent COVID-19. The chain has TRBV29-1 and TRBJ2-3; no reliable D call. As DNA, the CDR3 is TGCAGCGTCGATAGAGCCTTGGATACGCAGTATTTT. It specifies CSVDRALDTQYF.